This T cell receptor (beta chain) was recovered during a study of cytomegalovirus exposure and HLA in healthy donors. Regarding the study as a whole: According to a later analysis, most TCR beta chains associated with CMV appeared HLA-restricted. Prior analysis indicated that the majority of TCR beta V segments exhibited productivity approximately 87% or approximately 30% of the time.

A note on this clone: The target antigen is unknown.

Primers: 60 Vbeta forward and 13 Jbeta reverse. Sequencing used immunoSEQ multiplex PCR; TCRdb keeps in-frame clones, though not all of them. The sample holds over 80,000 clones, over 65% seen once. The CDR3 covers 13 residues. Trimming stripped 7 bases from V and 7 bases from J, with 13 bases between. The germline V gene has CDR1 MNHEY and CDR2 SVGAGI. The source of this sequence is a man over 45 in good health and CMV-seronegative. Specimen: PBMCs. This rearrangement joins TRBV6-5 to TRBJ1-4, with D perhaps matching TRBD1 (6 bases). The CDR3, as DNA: TGTGCCAGCACCGAAGGGGGGGGTGAAAAACTGTTTTTT. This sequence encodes CASTEGGGEKLFF.